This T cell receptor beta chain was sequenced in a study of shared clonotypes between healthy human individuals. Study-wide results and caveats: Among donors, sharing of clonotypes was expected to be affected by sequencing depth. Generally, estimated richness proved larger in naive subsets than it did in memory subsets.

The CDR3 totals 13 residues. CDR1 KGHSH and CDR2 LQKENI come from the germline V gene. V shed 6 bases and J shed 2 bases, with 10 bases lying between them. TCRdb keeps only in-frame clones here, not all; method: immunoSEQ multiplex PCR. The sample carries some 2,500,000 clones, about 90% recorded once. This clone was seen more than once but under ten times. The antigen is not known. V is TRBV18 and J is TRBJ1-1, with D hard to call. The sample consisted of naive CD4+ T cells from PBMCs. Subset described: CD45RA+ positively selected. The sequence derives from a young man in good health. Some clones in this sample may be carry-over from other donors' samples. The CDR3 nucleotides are TGTGCCAGCTCGCTACAGAGTAACACTGAAGCTTTCTTT. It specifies CASSLQSNTEAFF.